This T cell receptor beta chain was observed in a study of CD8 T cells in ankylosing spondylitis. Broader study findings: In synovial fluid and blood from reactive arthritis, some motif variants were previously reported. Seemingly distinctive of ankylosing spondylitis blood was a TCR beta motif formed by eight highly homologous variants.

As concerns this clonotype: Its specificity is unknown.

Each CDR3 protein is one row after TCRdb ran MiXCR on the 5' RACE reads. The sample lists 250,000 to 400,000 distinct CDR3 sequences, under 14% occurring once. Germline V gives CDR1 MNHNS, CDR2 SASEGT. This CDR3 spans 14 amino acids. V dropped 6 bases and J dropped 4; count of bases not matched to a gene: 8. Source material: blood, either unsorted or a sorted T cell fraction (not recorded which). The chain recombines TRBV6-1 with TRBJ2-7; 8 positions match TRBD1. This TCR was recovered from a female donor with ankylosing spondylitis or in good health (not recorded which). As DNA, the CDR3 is TGTGCCAGCAGCGAGGACAGGGATTTTTACGAGCAGTACTTC. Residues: CASSEDRDFYEQYF.